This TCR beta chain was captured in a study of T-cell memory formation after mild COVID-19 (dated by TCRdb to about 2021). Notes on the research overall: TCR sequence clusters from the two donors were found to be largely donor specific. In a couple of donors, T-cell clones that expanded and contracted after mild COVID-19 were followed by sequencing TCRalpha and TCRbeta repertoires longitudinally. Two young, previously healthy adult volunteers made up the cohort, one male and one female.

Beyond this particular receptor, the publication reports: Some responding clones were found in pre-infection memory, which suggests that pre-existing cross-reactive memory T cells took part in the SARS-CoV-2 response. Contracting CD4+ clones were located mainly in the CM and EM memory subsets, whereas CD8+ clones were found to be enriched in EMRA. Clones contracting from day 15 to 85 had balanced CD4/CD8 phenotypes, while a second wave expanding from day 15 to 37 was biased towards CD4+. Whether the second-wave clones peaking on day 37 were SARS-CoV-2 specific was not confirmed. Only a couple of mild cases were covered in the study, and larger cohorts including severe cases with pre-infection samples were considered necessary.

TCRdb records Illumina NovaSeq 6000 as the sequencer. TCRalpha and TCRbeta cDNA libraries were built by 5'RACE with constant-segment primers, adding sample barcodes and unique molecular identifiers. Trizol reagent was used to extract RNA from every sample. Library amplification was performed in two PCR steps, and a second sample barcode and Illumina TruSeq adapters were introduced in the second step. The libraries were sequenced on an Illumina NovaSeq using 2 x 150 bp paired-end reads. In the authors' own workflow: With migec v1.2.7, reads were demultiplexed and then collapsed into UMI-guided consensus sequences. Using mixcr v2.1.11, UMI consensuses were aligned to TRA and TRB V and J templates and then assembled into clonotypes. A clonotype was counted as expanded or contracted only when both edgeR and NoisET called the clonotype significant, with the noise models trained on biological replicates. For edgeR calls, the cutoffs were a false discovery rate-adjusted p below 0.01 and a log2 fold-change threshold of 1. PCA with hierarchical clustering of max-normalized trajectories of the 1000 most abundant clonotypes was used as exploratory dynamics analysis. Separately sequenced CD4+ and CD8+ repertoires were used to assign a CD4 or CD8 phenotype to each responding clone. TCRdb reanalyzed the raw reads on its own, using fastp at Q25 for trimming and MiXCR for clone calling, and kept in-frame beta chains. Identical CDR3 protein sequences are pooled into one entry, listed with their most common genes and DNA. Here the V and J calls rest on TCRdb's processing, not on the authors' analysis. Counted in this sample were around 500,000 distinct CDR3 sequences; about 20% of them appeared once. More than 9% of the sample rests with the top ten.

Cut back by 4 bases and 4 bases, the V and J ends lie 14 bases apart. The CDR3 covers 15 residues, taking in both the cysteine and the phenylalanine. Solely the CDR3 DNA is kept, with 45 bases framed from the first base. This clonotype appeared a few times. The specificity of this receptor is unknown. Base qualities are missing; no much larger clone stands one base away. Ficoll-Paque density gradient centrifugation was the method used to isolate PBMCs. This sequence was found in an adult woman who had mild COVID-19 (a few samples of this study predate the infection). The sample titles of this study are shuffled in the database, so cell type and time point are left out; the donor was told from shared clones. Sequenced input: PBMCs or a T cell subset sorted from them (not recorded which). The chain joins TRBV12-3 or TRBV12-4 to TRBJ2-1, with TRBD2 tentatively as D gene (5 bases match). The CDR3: CASSSPPGLYNEQFF. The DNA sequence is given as TGTGCCAGCAGTTCCCCCCCCGGACTGTACAATGAGCAGTTCTTC.